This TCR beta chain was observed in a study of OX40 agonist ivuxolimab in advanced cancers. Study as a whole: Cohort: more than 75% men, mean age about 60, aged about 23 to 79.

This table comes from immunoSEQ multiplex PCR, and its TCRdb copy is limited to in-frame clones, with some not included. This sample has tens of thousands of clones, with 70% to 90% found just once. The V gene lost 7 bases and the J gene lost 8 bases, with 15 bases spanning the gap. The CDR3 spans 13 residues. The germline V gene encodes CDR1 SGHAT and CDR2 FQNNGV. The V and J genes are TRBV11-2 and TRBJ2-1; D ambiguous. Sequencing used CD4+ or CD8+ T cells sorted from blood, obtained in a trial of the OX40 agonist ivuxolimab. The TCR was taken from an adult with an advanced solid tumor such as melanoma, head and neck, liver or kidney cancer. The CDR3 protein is CASIGYSMDEQFF. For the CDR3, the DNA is TGTGCCAGCATCGGGTATAGTATGGATGAGCAGTTCTTC.